This T cell receptor (beta chain) derives from a study of shared clonotypes between healthy human individuals. CDR1 and CDR2 from the germline V gene are SGHVS and FQNEAQ. This CDR3 is built from 16 residues. After removal of 5 bases from V and 5 bases from J, the junction contained 13 bases not matched to a gene. Assay execution took place at the deep level. As processed by the authors: ImmunoSEQ yielded junction-only sequences lacking quality scores, so filtering differed. Here immunoSEQ multiplex PCR was the method, and the copy in TCRdb shows in-frame clones only, minus some. V and J calls and clone size are as listed in that table; D and trimming were resolved from the DNA. This sample yields nearly 2 million clones, of which about 95% are seen a single time; 0.9% to 1.5% belongs to the top ten. The naive CD8 subset, CD45RO-negative cells positively selected for CCR7, excluded terminally differentiated effector memory CD45RA+ cells.

General observations from the study: Against clonotypes common to all four donors, non-shared ones had lower generation probabilities. A handful of donors had 5% to 6% of their naive CD4 clonotypes in common.

To note about this clone: Its antigen is undetermined.

The sequence derives from a man younger than 30 in good health. This chain uses TRBV7-8 with TRBJ2-7; TRBD1 aligns across 9 bases. The source material was naive CD8+ T cells sorted from blood. The CDR3 spells CASSTTTGTGWNEQYF. The CDR3 coding sequence is TGTGCCAGCAGCACAACTACCGGGACAGGGTGGAACGAGCAGTACTTC. Supplemented by reference TRBV7-8 and TRBJ2-7, the full variable domain reads GAGVSQSPRYKVAKRGQDVALRCDPISGHVSLFWYQQALGQGPEFLTYFQNEAQLDKSGLPSDRFFAERPEGSVSTLKIQRTQQEDSAVYLCASSTTTGTGWNEQYFGPGTRLTVT.